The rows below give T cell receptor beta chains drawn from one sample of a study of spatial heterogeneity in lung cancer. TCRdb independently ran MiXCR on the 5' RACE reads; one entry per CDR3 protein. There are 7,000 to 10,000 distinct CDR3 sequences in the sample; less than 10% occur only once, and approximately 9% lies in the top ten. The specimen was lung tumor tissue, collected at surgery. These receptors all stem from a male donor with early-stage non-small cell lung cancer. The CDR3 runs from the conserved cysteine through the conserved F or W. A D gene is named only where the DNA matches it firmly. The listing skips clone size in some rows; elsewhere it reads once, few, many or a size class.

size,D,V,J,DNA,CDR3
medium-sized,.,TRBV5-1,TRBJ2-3,TGCGCCAGCAGCTTGGATGGGGCCGTGTCCCGTACAGATACGCAGTATTTT,CASSLDGAVSRTDTQYF
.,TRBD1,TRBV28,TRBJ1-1,TGTGCCAGCAGACGGGACAGGGGAGAGCCTGAAGCTTTCTTT,CASRRDRGEPEAFF
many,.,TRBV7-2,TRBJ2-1,TGTGCCAGCAGCTTAGGAGGGGGTTTCGGTGAGCAGTTCTTC,CASSLGGGFGEQFF
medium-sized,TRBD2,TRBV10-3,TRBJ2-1,TGTGCCATCAGAGGGACTAGCGGGAGGGTCGATGAGCAGTTCTTC,CAIRGTSGRVDEQFF
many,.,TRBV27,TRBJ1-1,TGTGCCAGCAGTCTCCGTCGGGACACTGAAGCTTTCTTT,CASSLRRDTEAFF
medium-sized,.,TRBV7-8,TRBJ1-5,TGTGCCAGCAGACCGTCCACCGGAACAGGACCCCAGCATTTT,CASRPSTGTGPQHF
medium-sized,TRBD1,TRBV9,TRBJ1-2,TGTGCCAGCAGCGTGGCTGACAGGGGCACATATGGCTACACCTTC,CASSVADRGTYGYTF
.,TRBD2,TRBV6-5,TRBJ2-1,TGTGCCAGCAGTCCAATTGGGAGCGGGAGCTCCTACAATGAGCAGTTCTTC,CASSPIGSGSSYNEQFF
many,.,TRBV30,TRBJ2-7,TGTGCCTGGAGTGCCCCTCCCTCCTACGAGCAGTACTTC,CAWSAPPSYEQYF
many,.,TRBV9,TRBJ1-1,TGTGCCAGCAGCGTAGTCGACATACAAAACACTGAAGCTTTCTTT,CASSVVDIQNTEAFF
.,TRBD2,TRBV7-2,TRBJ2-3,TGTGCCAGCAGCAAGCGGGGGGGCAGATCTACAGATACGCAGTATTTT,CASSKRGGRSTDTQYF
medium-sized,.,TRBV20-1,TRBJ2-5,TGCAGTGCACCCTCCCCTCGCGGAATCCAAGAGACCCAGTACTTC,CSAPSPRGIQETQYF
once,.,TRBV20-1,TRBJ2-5,TGCAGTGCTAGAGATCTTGATGAGAACCAAGAGACCCAGTACTTC,CSARDLDENQETQYF
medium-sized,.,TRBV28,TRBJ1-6,TGTGCCAGCAGCTCAGGGAGGGCAGGTTCACCCCTCCACTTT,CASSSGRAGSPLHF
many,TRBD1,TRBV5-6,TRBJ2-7,TGTGCCAGCAGCTTCGTAACCGGGACAGGGTCCTACGAGCAGTACTTC,CASSFVTGTGSYEQYF
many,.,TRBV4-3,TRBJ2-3,TGCGCCAGCAGCCAGCGGGACTCCTTCACAGATACGCAGTATTTT,CASSQRDSFTDTQYF
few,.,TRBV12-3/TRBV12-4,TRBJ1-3,TGTGCCAGCAGTTTAGGACAGGGAAACACCATATATTTT,CASSLGQGNTIYF